Listed here are 8 T cell receptor beta chains from one sample, sequenced in a study of human T cells and chemical hapten exposure. As for time point: patch test 1, 2 weeks after DPC sensitization. Treatment here: therapeutic diphenylcyclopropenone sensitization with weekly scalp DPC. TCRdb ran MiXCR on the RACE reads and lists one entry per CDR3 protein. The sample holds roughly 70,000 distinct CDR3 sequences, approximately 29% seen once. The sequencing here drew on whole blood, taken in connection with sensitization to the hapten diphenylcyclopropenone (DPC). Receptors were obtained from a middle-aged man with alopecia areata. Some clones in this sample may be carry-over from other donors' samples.

The chain employs TRBV12-3 or TRBV12-4 and TRBJ1-5, with D uncertain. V dropped 4 bases and J dropped 6 bases, with 13 bases sitting between them. The CDR3 extends over 14 amino acids. The CDR3 nucleotides are TGTGCCAGCAGTTGGCGACGGGTAACTCAGCCCCAGCATTTT. It codes for CASSWRRVTQPQHF.

The gene calls are TRBV20-1 and TRBJ2-7, with 10 bases identical to TRBD2. V lost 5 bases and J lost 5; bases outside the gene matches: 9. The CDR3 runs 14 residues. Germline V gives CDR1 DFQATT, CDR2 SNEGSKA (reference sequence). The CDR3 spells CSAAGTSDFNEQYF. The CDR3 region has the DNA TGCAGTGCTGCCGGGACTAGCGATTTTAACGAGCAGTACTTC.

This clonotype came up a few times. The chain combines TRBV28 with TRBJ1-1; unclear D gene. The V and J ends lost 5 bases and 4 bases respectively, with 11 bases between them. This CDR3 has 13 residues. The germline gives CDR1 MDHEN, CDR2 SYDVKM. The CDR3 loop reads CASSPGSGTEAFF. CDR3 bases: TGTGCCAGCAGTCCTGGTTCTGGCACTGAAGCTTTCTTT.

For the CDR3, the DNA is TGCAGTGCTATCAAACTGGAAAAACTGTTTTTT. This encodes CSAIKLEKLFF. The chain combines TRBV20-1 with TRBJ1-4, with D hard to call. Deletions cut 4 bases from V and 8 bases from J, with 8 bases between. The CDR3 totals 11 residues. Germline V gives CDR1 DFQATT, CDR2 SNEGSKA (reference sequence).

The CDR3 protein is CASRKTGGEKLFF. CDR3 bases: TGTGCCAGCAGAAAGACAGGGGGGGAAAAACTGTTTTTT. V and J are TRBV12-3 or TRBV12-4 and TRBJ1-4, with 9 bases aligning to TRBD1. CDR3 size: 13 residues. With V trimmed by 6 bases and J by 8 bases, 4 bases remained unmatched.

This clonotype was counted a few times. The rearrangement links TRBV9 to TRBJ2-7; TRBD2 aligns across 10 bases. The CDR3 extends over 13 amino acids. The ends lost 4 bases at V and 5 bases at J; junction bases unmatched: 3. CDR1 and CDR2 (germline): SGDLS, YYNGEE. The CDR3 reads CASSLAGGHEQYF. CDR3 coding DNA: TGTGCCAGCAGCTTAGCGGGAGGTCACGAGCAGTACTTC.

The rearrangement uses TRBV4-3 and TRBJ2-7; 7 bases agree with TRBD2. Trimming at V came to 4 bases and at J to 5 bases, leaving 11 bases not matched to a gene. Germline CDR1 LGHNA, CDR2 YSLEER. The CDR3 sequence is 15 residues long. In DNA, the CDR3 is TGCGCCAGCAGCCCCAGGGCTCTAGCGGCCGACGAGCAGTACTTC. Translated: CASSPRALAADEQYF.

This chain links TRBV11-2 with TRBJ1-1; 7 bases are a match to TRBD1. CDR3 size: 11 residues. Germline CDR1 and CDR2: SGHAT and FQNNGV. V was clipped by 5 bases and J by 8 bases; unmatched bases: 2. CDR3 coding DNA: TGTGCCAGCAGCCCGGACAGGGAAGCTTTCTTT. The encoded protein is CASSPDREAFF.